This is a list of T cell receptor beta chains from one sample in a study of blood T cell repertoires in COVID-19. Clones were read by immunoSEQ multiplex PCR, and TCRdb kept only the in-frame ones, dropping some. The sample yields about 45,000 clones, about 90% seen once. Sequencing was carried out using peripheral blood. These receptors were obtained from a human donor in a cohort sampled during active COVID-19. CDR3s include the opening cysteine and the closing phenylalanine or tryptophan. A D gene is named only where the DNA matches it firmly.

j_call d_call v_call cdr3_aa
TRBJ2-3 NA TRBV21-1 CASSKVTGGQADTQYF
TRBJ2-5 NA TRBV30 CAWSVKAGQETQYF
TRBJ1-1 TRBD1 TRBV19 CASKVVDREVEAFF
TRBJ2-1 TRBD2 TRBV25-1 CASSEGLSGGAFNEQFF
TRBJ2-3 TRBD2 TRBV10-3 CAIRRGLAGGSTDTQYF
TRBJ2-2 NA TRBV2 CASLGRGTGELFF
TRBJ2-2 TRBD2 TRBV6-6 CASSKQRGGTGELFF
TRBJ2-2 NA TRBV7-3 CASSLPGSYTGELFF
TRBJ2-1 NA TRBV11-3 CASSLILGVPNYNEQFF
TRBJ2-7 TRBD2 TRBV6-2/TRBV6-3 CASSSSGGGSYEQYF
TRBJ2-7 TRBD1 TRBV6-5 CASSYVTGGSYEQYF
TRBJ2-7 NA TRBV6-1 CASSESLQTSYEQYF
TRBJ2-3 TRBD1 TRBV19 CASSPDRGLADTQYF
TRBJ1-2 NA TRBV7-7 CASSHLPTRDYGYTF
TRBJ2-2 NA TRBV7-3 CASSSTRSTGELFF
TRBJ1-1 NA TRBV7-6 CASSSDRWNTEAFF
TRBJ1-2 NA TRBV6-5 CASSYDPAQNYGYTF
TRBJ1-2 NA TRBV5-1 CASSLDGAGLYGYTF
TRBJ2-3 NA TRBV7-3 CASSLVGGHFADTQYF
TRBJ2-1 NA TRBV7-3 CASSLVGGGNEQFF
TRBJ1-4 TRBD1 TRBV7-9 CASSLGGQGASEKLFF
TRBJ2-2 TRBD2 TRBV7-3 CATRLAPNTGELFF
TRBJ2-7 TRBD2 TRBV19 CASSKRDYEQYF
TRBJ2-2 TRBD1 TRBV19 CASSRDRGTGELFF
TRBJ2-1 TRBD2 TRBV6-6 CASRVAGAYNEQFF
TRBJ2-5 NA TRBV7-8 CASSLNIWQKETQYF
TRBJ1-3 TRBD1 TRBV7-2 CASSSQTGISGNTIYF
TRBJ2-2 NA TRBV11-1 CASSTLGGGNTGELFF
TRBJ2-7 TRBD2 TRBV5-6 CASSLRTSGSYEQYF
TRBJ2-1 TRBD2 TRBV18 CASSPRTSGGGNEQFF
TRBJ2-2 TRBD1 TRBV6-5 CASRPDRANTGELFF
TRBJ2-2 TRBD1 TRBV24-1 CATSAASGQGANTGELFF
TRBJ1-2 NA TRBV6-5 CASSYSLGGYGYTF
TRBJ1-5 TRBD1 TRBV5-6 CASSEGQGSQPQHF
TRBJ1-2 TRBD1 TRBV19 CASSIVDRDGYTF
TRBJ2-1 TRBD2 TRBV5-1 CASSWTSGGPRVLHNEQFF
TRBJ2-3 TRBD2 TRBV28 CASRSGLAGGTDTQYF
TRBJ1-1 TRBD1 TRBV12-3/TRBV12-4 CASSSGGSTEAFF
TRBJ1-4 TRBD1 TRBV9 CASSVSQGGEKLFF
TRBJ2-5 NA TRBV5-6 CASSLEGEDSIVQETQYF
TRBJ1-5 NA TRBV6-5 CASRPQGNSNQPQHF
TRBJ2-3 TRBD1 TRBV3-1/TRBV3-2 CASSQDRGPDTQYF
TRBJ1-2 NA TRBV2 CASSEFGSGYTF
TRBJ1-1 NA TRBV18 CASSPPVNTEAFF
TRBJ2-7 TRBD2 TRBV10-3 CAISERGVYEQYF
TRBJ1-1 TRBD1 TRBV19 CASIEDRLNTEAFF